Sequencing of this T cell receptor beta chain was carried out in a study of T-cell reconstitution after alpha-beta-depleted transplantation in children. The J segment lost 0 bases and the V segment lost 6 bases, leaving 11 bases of the junction unmatched. CDR1 and CDR2 from the germline V gene are MDHEN and SYDVKM. CDR3 length: 16 amino acids. Study-level points and caveats: Reported findings indicate that, about two months after transplant, alpha-beta T cells came from several hundred expanded clones, which were derived from non-depleted graft cells. High day-60 TCRbeta diversity in some patients came from surviving recipient T cells and thymic progenitors. One year after transplant, T-cell counts and diversity came mostly from newly produced T cells.

This clonotype has ten or more counts. What it binds is unknown. The authors prepared the TCRbeta library with unique molecular identifiers. From the PCR reads, TCRdb called clonotypes with MiXCR, one entry per CDR3 protein. This table has about 290,000 distinct CDR3 sequences, about 7.3% appearing once. The TCR comes from a female patient aged 2-9 years who had a stem cell transplant for Fanconi anemia, so the T cells may come from the graft donor. The V gene is TRBV28, the J gene TRBJ2-7; 7 bases agree with TRBD2. The input for sequencing was peripheral blood, taken 360 days after TCRalphabeta/CD19-depleted stem cell transplant. In DNA form, the CDR3 reads TGTGCCAGCAGCCCACCTCCGGGACTAACCTCCTACGAGCAGTACGTC. It translates to CASSPPPGLTSYEQYV.